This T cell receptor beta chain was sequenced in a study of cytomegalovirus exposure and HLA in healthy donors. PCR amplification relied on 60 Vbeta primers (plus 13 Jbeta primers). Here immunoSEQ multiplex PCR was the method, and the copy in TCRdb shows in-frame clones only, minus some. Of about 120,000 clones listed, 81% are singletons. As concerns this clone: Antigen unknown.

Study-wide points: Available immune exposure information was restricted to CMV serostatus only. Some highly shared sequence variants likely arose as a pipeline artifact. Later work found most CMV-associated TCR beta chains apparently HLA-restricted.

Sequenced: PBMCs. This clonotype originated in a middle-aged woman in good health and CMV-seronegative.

For the CDR3, the DNA is TGTGCCATCAGCTCCGGGACTAGCATAGAGACCCAGTACTTC. Encoded protein: CAISSGTSIETQYF. The chain combines TRBV10-3 with TRBJ2-5; 9 nucleotides match TRBD2. J was trimmed by 4 bases and V by 6 bases; bases with no gene match: 6. The CDR3 has 14 amino acids. Germline CDR1 ENHRY, CDR2 SYGVKD.